These T cell receptor beta chains were read from a single sample in a study of blood T cell repertoires in COVID-19. Sequenced by immunoSEQ multiplex PCR; TCRdb stores in-frame clones only, minus some. Among more than 200,000 clones listed, 75% to 90% were seen once. Sequenced input: peripheral blood. The receptors shown here come from a young man with active or convalescent COVID-19. CDR3s include the opening cysteine and the closing phenylalanine or tryptophan. The order of the fields is D gene, V gene, J gene, clone size, CDR3 protein, CDR3 DNA. A D gene is named only where the DNA matches it firmly. Rows may omit the clone size; those that give it use once, few, many or a size class.

TRBD1	TRBV6-5	TRBJ1-2	few	CASSPDRGTNYGYTF	TGTGCCAGCAGTCCAGACAGGGGCACTAACTATGGCTACACCTTC
TRBD1	TRBV10-1	TRBJ1-3	.	CASSESSGQDGNTIYF	TGCGCCAGCAGTGAGTCCTCCGGACAGGACGGAAACACCATATATTTT
.	TRBV7-9	TRBJ1-2	.	CASSSDTYGYTF	TGTGCCAGCAGCTCCGACACCTATGGCTACACCTTC
.	TRBV7-2	TRBJ1-6	.	CASSLDSGAYNSPLHF	TGTGCCAGCAGCTTAGACTCCGGGGCCTATAATTCACCCCTCCACTTT
.	TRBV11-2	TRBJ1-1	once	CASSVIVLGTEAFF	TGTGCCAGCAGCGTAATAGTACTTGGCACTGAAGCTTTCTTT
.	TRBV4-3	TRBJ2-5	.	CASSQDYQGSRETQYF	TGCGCCAGCAGCCAAGATTACCAGGGGAGCCGGGAGACCCAGTACTTC
.	TRBV6-5	TRBJ2-6	.	CASSYSTGYANVLTF	TGTGCCAGCAGTTACTCAACAGGCTACGCCAACGTCCTGACTTTC
.	TRBV2	TRBJ2-1	.	CASSSTRDNEQFF	TGTGCCAGCAGTTCTACTAGAGACAATGAGCAGTTCTTC
TRBD1	TRBV9	TRBJ1-4	.	CASSAGPGGNEKLFF	TGTGCCAGCAGCGCAGGGCCAGGGGGTAATGAAAAACTGTTTTTT
.	TRBV7-2	TRBJ2-5	.	CASSLVQGGETQYF	TGTGCCAGCAGCTTAGTCCAAGGGGGTGAGACCCAGTACTTC
.	TRBV18	TRBJ1-1	.	CASSPLGGVLNTEAFF	TGTGCCAGCTCACCACTCGGGGGTGTATTGAACACTGAAGCTTTCTTT
.	TRBV19	TRBJ1-1	.	CASSIDGEETEAFF	TGTGCCAGTAGTATAGACGGAGAAGAGACTGAAGCTTTCTTT
.	TRBV12-3/TRBV12-4	TRBJ1-6	many	CASSLLSAPLHF	TGTGCCAGCAGTTTATTGAGTGCACCCCTCCACTTT
.	TRBV5-8	TRBJ2-7	.	CAWSGPSSYEQYF	TGTGCCTGGTCAGGGCCGAGCTCCTACGAGCAGTACTTC
TRBD1	TRBV3-1/TRBV3-2	TRBJ2-7	.	CASSQGQGFNEQYF	TGTGCCAGCAGCCAAGGACAGGGGTTCAACGAGCAGTACTTC
TRBD2	TRBV6-5	TRBJ2-1	.	CASTPAGYNEQFF	TGTGCCAGCACCCCAGCGGGGTACAATGAGCAGTTCTTC
TRBD2	TRBV9	TRBJ2-7	.	CASSVALVSSGTYEQYF	TGTGCCAGCAGCGTAGCTCTTGTGTCTAGCGGAACCTACGAGCAGTACTTC
.	TRBV6-1	TRBJ1-2	.	CASSEGGAGYTF	TGTGCCAGCAGTGAAGGAGGCGCTGGCTACACCTTC
.	TRBV6-4	TRBJ2-7	.	CASSDGTIGGEQYF	TGTGCCAGCAGTGACGGGACCATCGGGGGTGAGCAGTACTTC
.	TRBV30	TRBJ1-2	.	CAWSSRRLYGYTF	TGTGCCTGGAGTTCTCGGCGGCTCTATGGCTACACCTTC
TRBD2	TRBV7-6	TRBJ2-1	.	CASSLSLAGGLYNEQFF	TGTGCCAGCAGCTTATCTCTAGCGGGGGGGCTCTACAATGAGCAGTTCTTC
.	TRBV30	TRBJ1-6	once	CAGILPGQLNSPLHF	TGTGCCGGGATCCTCCCGGGACAACTCAATTCACCCCTCCACTTT
.	TRBV5-4	TRBJ1-1	.	CASSSEPLATLEAFF	TGTGCCAGCAGCTCAGAACCGCTTGCAACGCTTGAAGCTTTCTTT
.	TRBV7-8	TRBJ1-3	.	CASSPRTANSGNTIYF	TGTGCCAGCAGCCCTCGGACAGCCAACTCTGGAAACACCATATATTTT
.	TRBV3-1/TRBV3-2	TRBJ1-2	.	CASSQDLGRSGFGGYTF	TGTGCCAGCAGCCAAGATCTTGGAAGGTCGGGGTTCGGCGGCTACACCTTC
.	TRBV27	TRBJ2-4	.	CASSASLQTGTKNIQYF	TGTGCCAGCAGTGCCTCCCTTCAGACCGGGACCAAAAACATTCAGTACTTC
.	TRBV6-5	TRBJ1-6	.	CASSYEGLANSPLHF	TGTGCCAGCAGTTATGAGGGCTTGGCTAATTCACCCCTCCACTTT
.	TRBV5-1	TRBJ2-7	.	CASSLERGAGSNEQYF	TGCGCCAGCAGCTTGGAACGGGGGGCAGGGTCCAACGAGCAGTACTTC
.	TRBV13	TRBJ1-1	.	CASSLAGGDTEAFF	TGTGCCAGCAGCTTAGCCGGGGGTGACACTGAAGCTTTCTTT
.	TRBV10-1	TRBJ2-5	.	CASSEQPQETQYF	TGCGCCAGCAGTGAACAGCCTCAAGAGACCCAGTACTTC
.	TRBV7-9	TRBJ1-2	once	CASSSGWSGEGYTF	TGTGCCAGCAGCTCCGGTTGGTCAGGGGAAGGCTACACCTTC